The clone carrying this T cell receptor (beta chain) was found many times. This record belongs to a study of CD8+CD57+ T cells in acquired aplastic anemia. With V trimmed by 3 bases and J by 6 bases, 3 bases remained unmatched. The germline gives CDR1 WNHNN, CDR2 SYGVQD (reference sequence). The CDR3 is 16 residues long. TCR beta VDJ and CDR3 profiling used genomic DNA as template. TCRdb fed the reads into MiXCR, producing one record per CDR3 protein. This table holds 400,000 to 500,000 distinct CDR3 sequences, under 80% found once. Sequenced: sorted CD4+, CD8+, or CD8+CD57+ T cells (not recorded which) from PBMCs. This clonotype was sampled from a human donor in good health, serving as a control. The chain uses TRBV10-1 and TRBJ2-4; 15 nucleotides match TRBD2. As DNA, the CDR3 is TGCGCCAGCAGTGACGGACTAGCGGGGGGGAGAAACATTCAGTACTTC. Amino acids: CASSDGLAGGRNIQYF.